This passage covers 23 T cell receptor beta chains from one sample sequenced in a study of blood T cell repertoires in COVID-19. Sequencing was performed with immunoSEQ multiplex PCR; in TCRdb, only in-frame clones are kept and a portion is missing. Of 90,000 to 120,000 clones in the sample, approximately 90% are singletons; the top ten hold 6.8%. Material: peripheral blood. These receptors all come from a man aged 45-60 years with active or convalescent COVID-19.

This sequence joins TRBV30 and TRBJ2-5; 16 bases line up with TRBD2. V lost 5 bases, J lost 5 bases, and 5 bases stayed unmatched. The CDR3 length is 15 residues. In germline, CDR1 is GTSNPN, CDR2 SVGIG (reference sequence). The CDR3 DNA is TGTGCCTGGGGCACGGGACTAGCGGGGGGGGAGACCCAGTACTTC. This sequence encodes CAWGTGLAGGETQYF.

This clone showed up just once. In nucleotides, the CDR3 is TGCGCCAGCAGCCAGGAAACATTCTCTACTAGCGGATTGAGTAGCGAGCAGTACTTC. Its translation is CASSQETFSTSGLSSEQYF. The V call is TRBV4-3, the J call TRBJ2-7; 8 nucleotides align to TRBD2. Trimming removed 3 bases from V and 6 bases from J; junction bases left unmatched: 22. Germline CDR1 is LGHNA and CDR2 is YSLEER. CDR3 length: 19 residues.

V and J are TRBV4-3 and TRBJ1-5, with 8 bases that match TRBD1. Germline V CDR1 and CDR2: LGHNA, YSLEER. The CDR3 loop spans 18 amino acids. The trim removed 4 bases at V and 5 bases at J, leaving 16 bases unmatched. The CDR3 spells CASSRQGYGQGVHQPQHF. The CDR3 DNA reads TGCGCCAGCAGCCGCCAAGGGTACGGACAGGGCGTGCATCAGCCCCAGCATTTT.

The chain recombines TRBV9 with TRBJ1-2, with 11 bases fitting TRBD1. The V gene's germline CDR1 is SGDLS and CDR2 YYNGEE. The CDR3 runs to 17 residues. Losses at the gene ends were 3 bases for V and 1 base for J; bases not matched to a gene: 8. CDR3 protein: CASSDGQGARFNYGYTF. For the CDR3, the DNA is TGTGCCAGCAGCGACGGACAGGGGGCGCGGTTTAACTATGGCTACACCTTC.

This clone was counted once. The rearrangement links TRBV28 to TRBJ2-7; 8 bases align to TRBD1. The CDR3 spans 16 residues. V lost 3 bases and J lost 5; bases outside the gene matches: 12. The germline V gene has CDR1 MDHEN and CDR2 SYDVKM. The CDR3: CASSFRVGTGLHEQYF. The DNA for the CDR3 is TGTGCCAGCAGTTTTAGGGTGGGGACAGGACTTCACGAGCAGTACTTC.

The rearrangement links TRBV7-9 to TRBJ2-7; 7 positions match TRBD2. CDR1 is SEHNR, CDR2 FQNEAQ, per germline (reference sequence). The CDR3 loop spans 13 amino acids. V gave up 5 bases and J gave up 2 bases; unmatched junction bases: 3. The CDR3 spells CASSPSGTYEQYF. CDR3 coding DNA: TGTGCCAGCAGCCCTAGCGGAACCTACGAGCAGTACTTC.

CDR3 in DNA: TGTGCCAGCAGCGTGGAGGGAAGAACAGATACGCAGTATTTT. Protein: CASSVEGRTDTQYF. The genes are TRBV9 and TRBJ2-3; D is possibly TRBD2 (6 bases). The CDR3 contains 14 residues. The V and J ends lost 2 bases and 3 bases respectively, with 10 bases between them. CDR1 SGDLS and CDR2 YYNGEE come from the germline V gene.

V gene TRBV9 combines with J gene TRBJ2-3, with 10 bases aligning to TRBD2. The CDR3 totals 15 residues. The V segment lost 3 bases and the J segment 4 bases; nucleotides outside the gene matches: 5. The germline gives CDR1 SGDLS, CDR2 YYNGEE. CDR3 sequence: CASSASGSEADTQYF. DNA for the CDR3: TGTGCCAGCAGCGCTAGCGGGAGCGAGGCAGATACGCAGTATTTT. The variable domain in full, completed from reference TRBV9 and TRBJ2-3, reads DSGVTQTPKHLITATGQRVTLRCSPRSGDLSVYWYQQSLDQGLQFLIQYYNGEERAKGNILERFSAQQFPDLHSELNLSSLELGDSALYFCASSASGSEADTQYFGPGTRLTVL.

The gene calls are TRBV3-1 (or the pseudogene TRBV3-2) and TRBJ1-1; possibly TRBD1 for D (5 bases). Trimming stripped 3 bases from V and 4 bases from J, with 12 bases between. Germline CDR1 is LGHDT and CDR2 is YNNKEL (reference sequence). The length of the CDR3 is 14 residues. CDR3: CASSQGGRGTEAFF. The DNA for the CDR3 is TGTGCCAGCAGCCAGGGGGGTAGGGGCACTGAAGCTTTCTTT.

The chain combines TRBV3-1 (or the pseudogene TRBV3-2) with TRBJ1-2; D gene uncertain. The CDR3 runs to 13 residues. Germline V lookup: CDR1 LGHDT, CDR2 YNNKEL (reference sequence). Trimming took off 6 bases at V and 6 bases at J, with 14 bases between the two ends. The CDR3 sequence is CASRETGFDGYTF. CDR3 bases: TGTGCCAGCAGGGAGACTGGCTTCGATGGCTACACCTTC.

This clone came up once. V is TRBV27 and J is TRBJ2-7, with 13 bases fitting TRBD2. The V gene's germline CDR1 is MNHEY and CDR2 SMNVEV (reference sequence). With V trimmed by 5 bases and J by 4 bases, 2 bases remained unmatched. The CDR3 totals 14 residues. The CDR3 nucleotides are TGTGCCAGCAGTCTGGGACTAGCGGGATACGAGCAGTACTTC. It codes for CASSLGLAGYEQYF.

The genes are TRBV7-2 and TRBJ1-5; D is unresolved. Germline-derived CDR1 and CDR2 are SGHTA and FQGNSA. The length of the CDR3 is 13 residues. The V end lost 1 base, the J end lost 7 bases, and 8 bases lay between the germline ends. Written as DNA, the CDR3 is TGTGCCAGCAGCTTAGTGGTCCGGCAGCCCCAGCATTTT. It encodes CASSLVVRQPQHF. Together with reference TRBV7-2 and TRBJ1-5, the CDR3 gives the full variable domain: GAGVSQSPSNKVTEKGKDVELRCDPISGHTALYWYRQSLGQGLEFLIYFQGNSAPDKSGLPSDRFSAERTGGSVSTLTIQRTQQEDSAVYLCASSLVVRQPQHFGDGTRLSIL.

This clone has only a few counts. The chain has TRBV19 and TRBJ1-4; 8 nucleotides agree with TRBD1. Germline CDR1 LNHDA, CDR2 SQIVND (reference sequence). The CDR3 is 16 residues long. Losses at the gene ends were 6 bases for V and 0 bases for J; bases not matched to a gene: 6. DNA of the CDR3: TGTGCCAGTAGGAGGACAGGGCGGGCAACTAATGAAAAACTGTTTTTT. This gives the protein CASRRTGRATNEKLFF. The entire variable domain, with the rest obtained from reference TRBV19 and TRBJ1-4, is as follows: DGGITQSPKYLFRKEGQNVTLSCEQNLNHDAMYWYRQDPGQGLRLIYYSQIVNDFQKGDIAEGYSVSREKKESFPLTVTSAQKNPTAFYLCASRRTGRATNEKLFFGSGTQLSVL.

V gene TRBV11-2 combines with J gene TRBJ2-7; 9 positions match TRBD1. CDR3 length: 14 amino acids. With V trimmed by 1 base and J by 5 bases, 3 bases remained unmatched. Germline values: CDR1 SGHAT, CDR2 FQNNGV. In nucleotides, the CDR3 is TGTGCCAGCAGCTTAGGCAGGACAGGGGACGAGCAGTACTTC. The encoded protein is CASSLGRTGDEQYF.

The genes are TRBV6-5 and TRBJ1-5; D might be TRBD1 (6 bases). V was shortened by 4 bases and J by 6 bases, with 10 bases between the two germline ends. This CDR3 has 13 amino acids. Germline CDR1 is MNHEY and CDR2 is SVGAGI. The CDR3: CASSSRGPQPQHF. The DNA of the CDR3 is TGTGCCAGCAGTTCCAGGGGACCTCAGCCCCAGCATTTT.

This chain's CDR3 is CASSLGTGGQLNGYTF. The CDR3 bases are TGTGCCAGCAGCTTGGGGACAGGGGGCCAATTGAATGGCTACACCTTC. The chain has TRBV5-8 and TRBJ1-2, with 11 nucleotides matching TRBD1. The CDR3 sequence is 16 residues long. The trim removed 0 bases at V and 6 bases at J, leaving 7 bases unmatched. Germline V CDR1 and CDR2: SGHTS, YDEGEE.

The V and J genes are TRBV7-8 and TRBJ2-7; tentative D call: TRBD1 (5 bases). The germline V gene has CDR1 SGHVS and CDR2 FQNEAQ. The CDR3 has 17 amino acids. Trimming removed 2 bases at V and 3 bases at J, with 20 bases between. The DNA of the CDR3 is TGTGCCAGCAGCTTACGTTCGGTTCGCAGGGCCGGCTACGAGCAGTACTTC. Its protein product is CASSLRSVRRAGYEQYF.

The chain uses TRBV5-6 and TRBJ1-3; maybe TRBD1 (5 bases). This CDR3 region has 17 residues. Germline V CDR1 and CDR2: SGHDT, YYEEEE. Trimming removed 1 base from V and 3 bases from J, with 17 bases in between. The DNA for the CDR3 is TGTGCCAGCAGCTTGCAGCCGACAGTCTCCGGTGGAAACACCATATATTTT. Translated: CASSLQPTVSGGNTIYF.

In this sample, this clone turned up a few times. The chain joins TRBV11-1 to TRBJ2-2; possibly TRBD2 for D (6 bases). V was cut by 1 base and J by 1 base, with 10 bases left in between. Germline loops: CDR1 SGHAT, CDR2 FQDESV (reference sequence). The CDR3 is made up of 16 amino acids. CDR3 DNA sequence: TGTGCCAGCAGCTTAGACAGAGCGGGGAACACCGGGGAGCTGTTTTTT. This gives the protein CASSLDRAGNTGELFF.

This clone was seen only once. This chain uses TRBV6-2 or TRBV6-3 with TRBJ2-3; 7 bases line up with TRBD2. The CDR3 contains 16 residues. The V segment lost 4 bases and the J segment 4 bases; nucleotides outside the gene matches: 11. Germline loops: CDR1 MNHEY, CDR2 SVGEGT. The CDR3 region has the DNA TGTGCCAGCAGTTGGGAAGGGGCGGGAGTGGCAGATACGCAGTATTTT. Translated: CASSWEGAGVADTQYF.

This chain uses TRBV5-1 with TRBJ1-3, with 8 bases lining up with TRBD1. Trimming at V came to 7 bases and at J to 0 bases, leaving 9 bases not matched to a gene. This CDR3 is 16 amino acids long. CDR1 SGHRS and CDR2 YFSETQ come from the germline V gene. CDR3 sequence reads: CASGRDRYSSGNTIYF. The DNA of the CDR3 is TGCGCCAGCGGCCGGGACAGGTACAGCTCTGGAAACACCATATATTTT.

This clone was seen a handful of times. The CDR3 sequence is CASSQDPLVSLDNEQFF. In DNA form, the CDR3 reads TGTGCCAGCAGCCAAGACCCACTAGTTTCGCTTGACAATGAGCAGTTCTTC. The chain joins TRBV14 to TRBJ2-1; D might be TRBD2 (5 bases). The CDR3 is 17 residues long. Germline V gene data show CDR1 as SGHDN and CDR2 as FVKESK. Trimming took 0 bases from V and 5 from J, leaving 17 bases between them. The full variable domain, rest sourced from reference TRBV14 and TRBJ2-1, is EAGVTQFPSHSVIEKGQTVTLRCDPISGHDNLYWYRRVMGKEIKFLLHFVKESKQDESGMPNNRFLAERTGGTYSTLKVQPAELEDSGVYFCASSQDPLVSLDNEQFFGPGTRLTVL.

The DNA of the CDR3 is TGTGCCAGCAGCTTACCTGGCACAGATACGCAGTATTTT. Translated, it gives CASSLPGTDTQYF. The chain is built from TRBV11-2 and TRBJ2-3; D ambiguous. In germline, CDR1 is SGHAT, CDR2 FQNNGV. The CDR3 consists of 13 residues. Trimming took 2 bases from V and 1 from J, leaving 4 bases between them.